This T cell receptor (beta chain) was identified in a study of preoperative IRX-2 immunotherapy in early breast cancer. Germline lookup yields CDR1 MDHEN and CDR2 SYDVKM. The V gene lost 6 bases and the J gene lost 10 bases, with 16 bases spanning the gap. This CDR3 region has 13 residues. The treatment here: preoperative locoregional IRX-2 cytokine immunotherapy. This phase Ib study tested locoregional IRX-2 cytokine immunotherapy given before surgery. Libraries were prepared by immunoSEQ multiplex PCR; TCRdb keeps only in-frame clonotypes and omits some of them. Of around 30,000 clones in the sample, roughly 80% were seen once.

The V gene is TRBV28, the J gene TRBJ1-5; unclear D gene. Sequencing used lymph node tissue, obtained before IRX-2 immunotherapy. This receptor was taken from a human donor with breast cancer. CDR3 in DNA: TGTGCCAGCAGGGGGAATTGGGTTGGTCCCCAGCATTTT. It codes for CASRGNWVGPQHF.